What follows is one TCR beta chain and its context. Authors' data handling: Counts of nucleated cells, estimated from reference gene primer amplification, were obtained. TCRdb's table, derived via immunoSEQ multiplex PCR, lists solely in-frame clones and lacks some. V and J calls and clone size are copied from that table; D and trimming were computed from the DNA. This table has roughly 670,000 clones, more than 80% appearing once. These data come from a study of blood T cell repertoires in COVID-19. Across the study: The samples span acute and convalescent COVID-19 from the United States, Italy and Spain.

CDR1 LGHDT and CDR2 YNNKEL come from the germline V gene (reference sequence). There are 15 residues in the CDR3. Trimming stripped 0 bases from V and 5 bases from J, with 14 bases between. Sequencing was done on a sample of peripheral blood. The clonotype was recovered from a woman aged 18-29 years with acute or convalescent COVID-19. V is TRBV3-1 (or the pseudogene TRBV3-2) and J is TRBJ2-7, with D perhaps matching TRBD1 (6 bases). This CDR3 is CASSQDWGQTNEQYF. CDR3 nucleotides: TGTGCCAGCAGCCAAGATTGGGGGCAGACGAACGAGCAGTACTTC.